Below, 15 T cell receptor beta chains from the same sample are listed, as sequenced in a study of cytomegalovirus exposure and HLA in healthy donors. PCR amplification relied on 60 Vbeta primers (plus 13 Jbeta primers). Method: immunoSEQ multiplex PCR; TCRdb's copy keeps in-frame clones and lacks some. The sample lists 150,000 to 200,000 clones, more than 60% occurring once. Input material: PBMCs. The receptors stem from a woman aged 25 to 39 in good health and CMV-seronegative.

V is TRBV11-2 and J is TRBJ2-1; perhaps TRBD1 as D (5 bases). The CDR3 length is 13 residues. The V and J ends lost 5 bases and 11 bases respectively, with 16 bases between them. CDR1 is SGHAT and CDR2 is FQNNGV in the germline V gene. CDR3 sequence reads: CASSPARRTQQFF. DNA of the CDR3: TGTGCCAGCAGCCCAGCCCGCCGGACACAGCAGTTCTTC.

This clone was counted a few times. Here the CDR3 DNA reads TGTGCCAGCTCACCAGGGCAGTCGAACACCGGGGAGCTGTTTTTT. It codes for CASSPGQSNTGELFF. The chain carries TRBV18 and TRBJ2-2; no definite D call. The length of the CDR3 is 15 residues. Germline V lookup: CDR1 KGHSH, CDR2 LQKENI. Trimming took 2 bases from V and 0 from J, leaving 7 bases between them.

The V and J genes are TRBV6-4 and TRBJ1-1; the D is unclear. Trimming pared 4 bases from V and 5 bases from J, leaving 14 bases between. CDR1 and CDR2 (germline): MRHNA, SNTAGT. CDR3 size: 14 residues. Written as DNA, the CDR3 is TGTGCCAGCAGTGTCGTTTTTTCGGGAACTGAAGCTTTCTTT. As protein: CASSVVFSGTEAFF.

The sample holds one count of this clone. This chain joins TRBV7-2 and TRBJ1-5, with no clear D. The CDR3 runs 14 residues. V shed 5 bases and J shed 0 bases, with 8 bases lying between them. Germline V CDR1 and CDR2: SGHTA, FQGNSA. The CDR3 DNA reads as TGTGCCAGCAGCCCGGCGGTTAGCAATCAGCCCCAGCATTTT. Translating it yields CASSPAVSNQPQHF. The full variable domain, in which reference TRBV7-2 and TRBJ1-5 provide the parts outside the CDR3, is GAGVSQSPSNKVTEKGKDVELRCDPISGHTALYWYRQSLGQGLEFLIYFQGNSAPDKSGLPSDRFSAERTGGSVSTLTIQRTQQEDSAVYLCASSPAVSNQPQHFGDGTRLSIL.

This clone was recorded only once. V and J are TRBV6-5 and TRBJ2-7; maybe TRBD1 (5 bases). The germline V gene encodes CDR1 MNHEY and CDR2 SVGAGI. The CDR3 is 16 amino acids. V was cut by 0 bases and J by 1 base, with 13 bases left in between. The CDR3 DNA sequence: TGTGCCAGCAGTTACTCGATAGGCAGGGTATCCTACGAGCAGTACTTC. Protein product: CASSYSIGRVSYEQYF.

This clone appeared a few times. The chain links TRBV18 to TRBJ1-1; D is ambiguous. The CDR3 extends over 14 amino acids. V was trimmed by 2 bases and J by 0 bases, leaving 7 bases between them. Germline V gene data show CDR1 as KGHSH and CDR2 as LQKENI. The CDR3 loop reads CASSPNKMNTEAFF. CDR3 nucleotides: TGTGCCAGCTCACCAAATAAAATGAACACTGAAGCTTTCTTT.

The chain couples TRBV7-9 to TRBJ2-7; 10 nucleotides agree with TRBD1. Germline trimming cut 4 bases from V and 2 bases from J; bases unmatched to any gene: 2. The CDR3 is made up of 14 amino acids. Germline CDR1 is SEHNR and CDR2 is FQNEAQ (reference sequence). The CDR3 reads CASSSTGGPYEQYF. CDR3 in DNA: TGTGCCAGCAGCTCGACAGGGGGCCCCTACGAGCAGTACTTC. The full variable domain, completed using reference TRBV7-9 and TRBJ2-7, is DTGVSQNPRHKITKRGQNVTFRCDPISEHNRLYWYRQTLGQGPEFLTYFQNEAQLEKSRLLSDRFSAERPKGSFSTLEIQRTEQGDSAMYLCASSSTGGPYEQYFGPGTRLTVT.

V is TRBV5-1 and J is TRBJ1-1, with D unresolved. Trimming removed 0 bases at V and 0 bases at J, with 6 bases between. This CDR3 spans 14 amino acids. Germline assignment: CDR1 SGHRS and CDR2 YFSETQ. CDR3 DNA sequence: TGCGCCAGCAGCTTGGACACGATGAACACTGAAGCTTTCTTT. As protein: CASSLDTMNTEAFF.

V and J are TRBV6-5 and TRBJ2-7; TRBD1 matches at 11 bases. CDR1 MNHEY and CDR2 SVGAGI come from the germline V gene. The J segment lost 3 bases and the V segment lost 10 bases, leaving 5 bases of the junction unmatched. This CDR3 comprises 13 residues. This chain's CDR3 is CATSGTGGYEQYF. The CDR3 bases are TGTGCCACCTCCGGGACAGGGGGCTACGAGCAGTACTTC.

For the CDR3, the DNA is TGCGCCAGCAGCCAGGGGACGGTCAACACTGAAGCTTTCTTT. As protein: CASSQGTVNTEAFF. The chain links TRBV5-1 to TRBJ1-1; possible D gene TRBD1, 6 bases. With 4 bases removed from V and 2 bases from J, the gap between germline ends came to 12 bases. The CDR3 loop spans 14 amino acids. Germline CDR1 and CDR2: SGHRS and YFSETQ.

The CDR3 nucleotides read TGTGCCAGCACGGGAGGGGGCTATAATTCACCCCTCCACTTT. This gives the protein CASTGGGYNSPLHF. This chain uses TRBV27 with TRBJ1-6; a weak D match, TRBD1 (6 bases). This CDR3 comprises 14 residues. The germline V gene has CDR1 MNHEY and CDR2 SMNVEV (reference sequence). Trimming stripped 7 bases from V and 3 bases from J, with 10 bases between.

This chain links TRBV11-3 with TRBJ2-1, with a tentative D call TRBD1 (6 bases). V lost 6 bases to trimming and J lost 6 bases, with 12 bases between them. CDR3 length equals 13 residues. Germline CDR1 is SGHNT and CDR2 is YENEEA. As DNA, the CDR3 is TGTGCCAGCAGAAAAACAGGGATCAATGAGCAGTTCTTC. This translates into CASRKTGINEQFF.

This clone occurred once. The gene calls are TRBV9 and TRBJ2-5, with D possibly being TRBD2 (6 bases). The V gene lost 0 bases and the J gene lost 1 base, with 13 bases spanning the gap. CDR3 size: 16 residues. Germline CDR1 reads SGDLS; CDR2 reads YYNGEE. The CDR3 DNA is TGTGCCAGCAGCGTAGGGGCTAGGGGAGGCCAAGAGACCCAGTACTTC. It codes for CASSVGARGGQETQYF.

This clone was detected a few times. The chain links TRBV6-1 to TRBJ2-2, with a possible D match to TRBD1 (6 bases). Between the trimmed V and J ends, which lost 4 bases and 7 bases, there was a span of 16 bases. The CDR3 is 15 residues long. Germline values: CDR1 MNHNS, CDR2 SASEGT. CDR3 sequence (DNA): TGTGCCAGCAGTGGAGAACTAGGGGGACGCGGGGAGCTGTTTTTT. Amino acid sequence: CASSGELGGRGELFF.

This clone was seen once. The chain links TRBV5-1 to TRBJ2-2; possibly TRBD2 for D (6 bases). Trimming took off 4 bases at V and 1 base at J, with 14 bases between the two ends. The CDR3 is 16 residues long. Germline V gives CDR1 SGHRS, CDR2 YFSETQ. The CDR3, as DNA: TGCGCCAGCAGCATTCAAGGAGGGCTGAACACCGGGGAGCTGTTTTTT. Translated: CASSIQGGLNTGELFF. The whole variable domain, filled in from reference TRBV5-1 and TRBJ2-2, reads KAGVTQTPRYLIKTRGQQVTLSCSPISGHRSVSWYQQTPGQGLQFLFEYFSETQRNKGNFPGRFSGRQFSNSRSEMNVSTLELGDSALYLCASSIQGGLNTGELFFGEGSRLTVL.